This T cell receptor (beta chain) was found in a study of vaccination and CD4 T cells after COVID-19 (dated by TCRdb to 2021 to 2024). As for the study more broadly: Every convalescent patient had a positive nasal swab PCR test for SARS-CoV-2, with mild disease in about 9 patients and severe disease in one. Participants received two doses of either the Pfizer-BioNTech BNT162b2 vaccine (n=8) or the Moderna mRNA-1273 vaccine (n=2). In ten to eleven COVID-19 convalescent patients and a few infection-naive healthy vaccine recipients, researchers compared the spike-specific CD4+ TCR repertoire from before mRNA vaccination with the repertoire from after. Post-COVID blood samples were collected from convalescent patients a median of around 96 days after diagnosis, with a range of about 30 to 170 days. In control cultures, a CEFX viral epitope pool was used as positive control, an HIV-1 Nef peptide pool was used as negative control, or no peptide was added. Post-vaccine blood samples were taken a median of around 68 days after the second vaccine dose, with a range of roughly 14 to 250 days. The convalescent cohort comprised six males and four females, including two Hispanic individuals, seven Caucasians, two Asians and one multiracial person. For stimulating the cultures, overlapping spike peptide pools were used, derived from SARS-CoV-2 as well as from the common cold coronaviruses HCoV-NL63, HCoV-OC43 and HCoV-229E. The investigation overall reported the following: Only a relatively small number of convalescent patients were included in the study, and early timepoints following natural infection were not analyzed. Among convalescent patients, a median roughly 90% of the SARS-CoV-2-reactive clones seen after vaccination appeared only after vaccination, which suggests priming specific to the vaccine. In convalescent patients, nearly all vaccine-specific clones (304 of 307) were found to be mono-reactive for SARS-CoV-2 spike rather than cross-reactive with common cold coronaviruses. The median number of SARS-CoV-2-reactive clonotypes rose from around 22 after infection to approximately 41 after vaccination, but the change was not significant.

A remark on this clonotype: The clone's antigen remains unknown. The input lacks base qualities; no much larger clone sits a single base away.

The germline V and J ends show losses of 8 bases and 1 base respectively, and no gene match explains 3 bases of the junction. Reading from cysteine to phenylalanine, the CDR3 counts 13 amino acids. Solely the CDR3 DNA is kept, with 39 bases framed from the first base. Looking up the germline V gene yields CDR1 SNHLY and CDR2 FYNNEI. The library was obtained by PCR. DNA from cultured CD4+ T cells was subjected to TCR sequencing with the Oncomine TCR Beta short-read assay at the Johns Hopkins FTIC core. Genomic DNA was extracted from the cultured CD4+ T cells with the QIAamp micro DNA kit. Oncomine TCR Beta libraries made from cultured CD4+ T cells were pooled using unique dual indexes and sequenced on an Illumina iSeq 100. For the original study's pipeline: Non-productive sequences were removed, and CDR3s that did not start with C, did not end with F or W, or were shorter than 7 amino acids were discarded. The MANAFEST web application was used to identify antigen-specific clonotypes by comparing peptide-stimulated wells against reference wells and other culture wells. Positive clones required FDR below 0.05, an odds ratio above 5, and productive frequency above 0.1% in at least two of three replicate wells. A clonotype counted as cross-reactive if it showed significant expansion both in the SARS-CoV-2 spike wells and in at least one common cold coronavirus spike condition. Similarity between CDR3 sequences was evaluated in R version 3.6.1 using Levenshtein distances (stringdist) and unrooted phylogenetic trees (ape). Using fastp trimming at Q25 and MiXCR clonotype assembly, TCRdb reanalyzed the public sequencing data and kept in-frame beta chains. Identical CDR3 proteins give one entry, which carries the most common genes and DNA. TCRdb's processing, not the authors' own work, is the source of the V and J calls. For this sample there are about 15,000 distinct CDR3 sequences; around 24% appear just once. The ten largest clones represent approximately 23% of the sample.

The treatment or condition label on this specimen signifies: approximately nine-day PBMC culture with coronavirus spike peptide pools or control peptides (ViraFEST assay). The study used the ViraFEST assay, which expanded antigen-specific T cells with peptide pools and then identified expanded clonotypes by TCR sequencing. Positive SARS-CoV-2 PCR tests in the convalescent patients dated from March to December 2020, before Alpha, Beta and Delta variants emerged in the United States. About 1.8 million PBMCs per well were cultured in IMDM with roughly 5% human AB serum and about 9.7 IU/ml IL-2, plus 10 ug/ml peptide pools. On days 3 and 7, half of the culture medium was replaced with fresh IL-2-containing medium. CD4+ T cells were isolated after less than twelve days of culture through negative selection using the EasySep CD4+ T cell isolation kit. Ficoll-Paque Plus gradient centrifugation was used to isolate PBMCs from whole blood, and the isolated PBMCs were then either used fresh or cryopreserved at -140C. Culture conditions were generally each tested in triplicate wells.

Material: cultured CD4+ T cells from blood. The source of this sequence is a human donor with COVID-19. The chain was built from TRBV2 and TRBJ2-3, and TRBD2 aligns with 7 junction nucleotides. The CDR3 protein sequence reads: CASGGVGTDTQYF. The bases read TGTGCCAGCGGGGGGGTCGGCACAGATACGCAGTATTTT.